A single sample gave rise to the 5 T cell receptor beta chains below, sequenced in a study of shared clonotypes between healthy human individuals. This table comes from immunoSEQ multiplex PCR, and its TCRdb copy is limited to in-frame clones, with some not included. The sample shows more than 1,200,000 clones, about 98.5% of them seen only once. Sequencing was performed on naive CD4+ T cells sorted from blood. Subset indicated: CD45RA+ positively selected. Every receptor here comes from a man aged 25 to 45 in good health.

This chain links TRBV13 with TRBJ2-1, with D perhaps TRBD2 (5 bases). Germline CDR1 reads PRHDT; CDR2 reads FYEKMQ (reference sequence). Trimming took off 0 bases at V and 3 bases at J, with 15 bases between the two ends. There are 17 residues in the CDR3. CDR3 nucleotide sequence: TGTGCCAGCAGCTTAGGAGAAGAACTAGGCCGCTACAATGAGCAGTTCTTC. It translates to CASSLGEELGRYNEQFF.

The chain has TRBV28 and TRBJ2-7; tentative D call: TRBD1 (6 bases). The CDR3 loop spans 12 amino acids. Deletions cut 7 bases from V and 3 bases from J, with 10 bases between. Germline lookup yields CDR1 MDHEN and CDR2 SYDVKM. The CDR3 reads CASTQGGYEQYF. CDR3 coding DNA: TGTGCCAGCACACAGGGTGGCTACGAGCAGTACTTC.

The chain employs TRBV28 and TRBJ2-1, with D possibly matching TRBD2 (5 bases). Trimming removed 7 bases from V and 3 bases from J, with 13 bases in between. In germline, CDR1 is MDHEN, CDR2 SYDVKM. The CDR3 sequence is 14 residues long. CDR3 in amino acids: CASTPGNLYNEQFF. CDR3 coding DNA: TGTGCCAGCACGCCGGGGAACCTCTACAATGAGCAGTTCTTC.

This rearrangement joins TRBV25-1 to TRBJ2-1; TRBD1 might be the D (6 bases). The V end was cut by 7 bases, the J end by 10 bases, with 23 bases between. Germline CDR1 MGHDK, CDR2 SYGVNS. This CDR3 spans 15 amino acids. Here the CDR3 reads CASTLLDSAGGEQFF. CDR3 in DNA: TGTGCCAGCACCCTACTGGACTCGGCTGGGGGCGAGCAGTTCTTC.

CDR3 DNA sequence: TGTGCCAGCGCCCCGGGGAGCACAGATACGCAGTATTTT. Its translation: CASAPGSTDTQYF. The rearrangement links TRBV19 to TRBJ2-3; D is possibly TRBD2 (5 bases). The CDR3 covers 13 residues. Germline loops: CDR1 LNHDA, CDR2 SQIVND (reference sequence). V lost 9 bases and J lost 0, with 10 bases in between.